The rows below give T cell receptor beta chains drawn from one sample of a study of cytomegalovirus exposure and HLA in healthy donors. The method was immunoSEQ multiplex PCR; TCRdb's version includes in-frame clones alone and lacks a portion of them. The sample comprises 71,000 or so clones, roughly 95% of which are singletons, and approximately 3.4% rests with the top ten. The sequencing sample was made of PBMCs. Every receptor here comes from a woman aged 18-30 years in good health and CMV-seropositive. Both conserved end residues are part of each CDR3. The D gene is left open where the match is weak. Rows give clone size only sometimes, using once, few, many, or a class for an expanded clone.

size	V	D	J	DNA	CDR3
-	TRBV28	TRBD2	TRBJ2-1	TGTGCCAGCGGAAGACTAGCGGAAGCTGAGCAGTTCTTC	CASGRLAEAEQFF
-	TRBV5-5	-	TRBJ1-1	TGTGCCAGCAGCCGCGCGCCGGGGAACACTGAAGCTTTCTTT	CASSRAPGNTEAFF
once	TRBV6-6	-	TRBJ1-5	TGTGCCGCGGGGCCGTATAGCAATCAGCCCCAGCATTTT	CAAGPYSNQPQHF
-	TRBV30	TRBD1	TRBJ2-6	TGTGCCGGGGGGACAGGCGACTCTGGGGCCAACGTCCTGACTTTC	CAGGTGDSGANVLTF
-	TRBV28	-	TRBJ1-2	TGTGCCAGCGACATACGGGGGGCTCTAAACTATGGCTACACCTTC	CASDIRGALNYGYTF
-	TRBV28	-	TRBJ1-2	TGTGCCAGCAGCTTCAGGGCCAGGGGTACTTATGGCTACACCTTC	CASSFRARGTYGYTF
-	TRBV7-6	TRBD2	TRBJ2-2	TGTGCCAGCAGCTTAGAGGGTCTAGCGGGAGATCGCACCGGGGAGCTGTTTTTT	CASSLEGLAGDRTGELFF
once	TRBV7-2	-	TRBJ2-1	TGTGCCAGCAGTTTAGATGGCGGGACCGTCCTTCGAGTGCAGTTCTTC	CASSLDGGTVLRVQFF
once	TRBV5-5	TRBD1	TRBJ1-5	TGTGCCAGCAGCTTGTCTCTGGGACAGGGCTATCAGCCCCAGCATTTT	CASSLSLGQGYQPQHF
-	TRBV6-5	-	TRBJ1-6	TGTGCCAGCAGTTGGACAGATTCACCCCTCCACTTT	CASSWTDSPLHF
-	TRBV10-2	TRBD1	TRBJ2-7	TGCGCCACCCTAGAGGGGACAGACTACGAGCAGTACTTC	CATLEGTDYEQYF
once	TRBV19	TRBD1	TRBJ1-3	TGTGCCAGTAGTATCAACCGGGACAGAGCCTCGAGGAACACCATATATTTT	CASSINRDRASRNTIYF
-	TRBV6-5	-	TRBJ1-4	TGTGCCAGCAGCCGGGGGGACCTTAATGAAAAACTGTTTTTT	CASSRGDLNEKLFF
-	TRBV5-4	-	TRBJ1-2	TGTGCCAGCAGCCTCATGGAGGGCCGCTATGGCTACACCTTC	CASSLMEGRYGYTF
-	TRBV9	-	TRBJ2-7	TGTGCCAGCAGCGTAGAAGGCGGTAGCAGCTACGAGCAGTACTTC	CASSVEGGSSYEQYF
-	TRBV10-1	-	TRBJ1-5	TGCGCCAGCGGGACTGGGGGGGCGGTAAGGAATCAGCCCCAGCATTTT	CASGTGGAVRNQPQHF
-	TRBV29-1	-	TRBJ1-2	TGCAGCGCCTCAGGATCCTATGGCTACACCTTC	CSASGSYGYTF
once	TRBV4-3	TRBD2	TRBJ2-1	TGCGCCAGCAGCCAAGATATCGGACTAGAGTTAAATGAGCAGTTCTTC	CASSQDIGLELNEQFF
-	TRBV7-3	TRBD2	TRBJ2-3	TGTGCCAGCAGCTTAAACGGGGGGGCCGTAGATACGCAGTATTTT	CASSLNGGAVDTQYF
-	TRBV6-1	TRBD1	TRBJ2-5	TGTGCCAGCAGCATTAACAGGGGTCAGTACTTC	CASSINRGQYF
-	TRBV2	TRBD1	TRBJ2-5	TGTGCCAGCAGTGCTTTCGCAGGGGGCGGTGAGACCCAGTACTTC	CASSAFAGGGETQYF
-	TRBV2	TRBD1	TRBJ2-5	TGTGCCAGCAGAGGGGGCGAAGAGACCCAGTACTTC	CASRGGEETQYF
-	TRBV5-6	TRBD2	TRBJ2-5	TGTGCCAGCAGGATCCACCTAGCGGGGGGGCTCCAAGAGACCCAGTACTTC	CASRIHLAGGLQETQYF
-	TRBV4-1	-	TRBJ1-4	TGCGCCAGCAGCCCATCTCAGGGGCGCGGTGAAAAACTGTTTTTT	CASSPSQGRGEKLFF
few	TRBV7-2	-	TRBJ1-6	TGTGCCAGCAGCTCTAACGGGGGGCGTGGTTCACCCCTCCACTTT	CASSSNGGRGSPLHF
-	TRBV2	TRBD1	TRBJ2-7	TGTGCCAGCAGTAATGGACAGGGCGGTTTATTGGAGTACTTC	CASSNGQGGLLEYF
-	TRBV5-6	-	TRBJ2-3	TGTGCCAGCAGCTTGTCCAGAACCACAGATACGCAGTATTTT	CASSLSRTTDTQYF
-	TRBV7-3	TRBD1	TRBJ1-1	TGTGCCAGCAGCCTCCGACAGGGGAATCGTGATGAAGCTTTCTTT	CASSLRQGNRDEAFF
once	TRBV4-3	-	TRBJ2-1	TGCGCCAGCAGCCTATTGAGATCCTACAATGAGCAGTTCTTC	CASSLLRSYNEQFF
-	TRBV5-4	TRBD2	TRBJ2-7	TGTGCCAGCAGCTTGAAATTCGGCGGGAGGAGGAACGAGCAGTACTTC	CASSLKFGGRRNEQYF
-	TRBV5-5	TRBD2	TRBJ2-3	TGTGCCAGCAGCGTCGGACTAGGCGGGGATACGCAGTATTTT	CASSVGLGGDTQYF
-	TRBV4-3	TRBD2	TRBJ2-7	TGCGCCAGCAGCCAAGGAACTAGCGAGACCTACGAGCAGTACTTC	CASSQGTSETYEQYF
-	TRBV6-6	-	TRBJ1-5	TGTGCCAGCAGTTACAGTAGAGGGTCGGGGCAGCCCCAGCATTTT	CASSYSRGSGQPQHF
once	TRBV19	TRBD1	TRBJ1-5	TGTGCCAGTAGCATATACCCGGGACAGGGAAGCAATCAGCCCCAGCATTTT	CASSIYPGQGSNQPQHF
-	TRBV5-8	TRBD2	TRBJ2-1	TGTGCCAGCAGCTTGCGGTGGACTAGCGGGAGGGCCGGAGAGCAGTTCTTC	CASSLRWTSGRAGEQFF
few	TRBV7-9	TRBD2	TRBJ2-1	TGTGCCAGCAGCTTAGACGATTGGTCGGGACTAGCGGGATTCAATGAGCAGTTCTTC	CASSLDDWSGLAGFNEQFF
-	TRBV9	-	TRBJ2-7	TGTGCCAGCAGCCCCCGGCCAGGACAGAACGAGCAGTACTTC	CASSPRPGQNEQYF
once	TRBV27	-	TRBJ1-1	TGTGCCAGCAGTTTATCTCGTGAAGGGGGAAGGACTGAAGCTTTCTTT	CASSLSREGGRTEAFF